The 20 T cell receptor beta chains presented below share a single source sample, sequenced in a study of T cells in Graves' hyperthyroidism and ophthalmopathy. What was amplified from RNA transcripts were TCR beta CDR3 regions. The HTBI primer set served for first-round RT-PCR of the TCR CDR3. TCRdb re-called the multiplex PCR reads through MiXCR, storing one row per CDR3 protein. This table holds approximately 620,000 distinct CDR3 sequences, about a sixth found once. The source material was blood. The source of these receptors is a woman between 40 and 55 years old with Graves' ophthalmopathy.

This clonotype was seen ten or more times. This chain's CDR3 is CASSPGSSGNTIYF. DNA for the CDR3: TGCGCCAGCAGCCCCGGATCTTCTGGAAACACCATATATTTT. The V gene is TRBV5-1, the J gene TRBJ1-3; D ambiguous. V shed 4 bases and J shed 1 base, with 9 bases lying between them. The CDR3 covers 14 residues. From germline, CDR1 is SGHRS and CDR2 YFSETQ. The whole variable domain, remainder taken from reference TRBV5-1 and TRBJ1-3, is KAGVTQTPRYLIKTRGQQVTLSCSPISGHRSVSWYQQTPGQGLQFLFEYFSETQRNKGNFPGRFSGRQFSNSRSEMNVSTLELGDSALYLCASSPGSSGNTIYFGEGSWLTVV.

This clonotype has ten or more counts. The genes are TRBV27 and TRBJ1-4; 7 bases fit TRBD1. V trimming: 5 bases; J trimming: 9 bases; junction bases outside the gene matches: 9. The CDR3 length is 14 residues. Germline CDR1 is MNHEY and CDR2 is SMNVEV (reference sequence). CDR3 sequence (DNA): TGTGCCAGCAGTCCCAGACAGGGTGGGAAAAAACTGTTTTTT. As protein: CASSPRQGGKKLFF.

The chain links TRBV20-1 to TRBJ1-1, with TRBD1 matching 12 bases. V was pared by 1 base and J by 1 base, with 4 bases of the junction left unmatched. The V gene's germline CDR1 is DFQATT and CDR2 SNEGSKA (reference sequence). The CDR3 contains 16 residues. The CDR3 nucleotides read TGCAGTGCTAGAGGGGGGGACAGGGGGCGGAACACTGAAGCTTTCTTT. This gives the protein CSARGGDRGRNTEAFF.

This clonotype was recorded at least ten times. The V call is TRBV28, the J call TRBJ1-5, with a weak D call TRBD1 (5 bases). The CDR3 sequence is 15 residues long. V was pared by 3 bases and J by 2 bases, with 11 bases between. Germline loops: CDR1 MDHEN, CDR2 SYDVKM. The CDR3 region is CASSFRQLGNQPQHF. Here the CDR3 DNA reads TGTGCCAGCAGTTTCAGACAGTTAGGCAATCAGCCCCAGCATTTT.

V is TRBV3-1 and J is TRBJ2-7; D remains ambiguous. CDR3 length: 14 amino acids. The germline V and J ends were trimmed by 4 bases and 0 bases, with 10 bases remaining between them. Germline CDR1 LGHDT, CDR2 YNNKEL (reference sequence). CDR3 residues: CASSPWPYSYEQYF. The CDR3 DNA sequence: TGTGCCAGCAGCCCCTGGCCTTACTCCTACGAGCAGTACTTC.

About this clonotype itself: A read error is possible here, since a much larger clone lies one base away. The chain carries TRBV7-3 and TRBJ1-1; 7 nucleotides match TRBD1. Germline loops: CDR1 SGHTA, CDR2 FQGTGA. V lost 7 bases to trimming and J lost 5 bases; unmatched junction nucleotides: 13. CDR3 length: 15 amino acids. CDR3 in amino acids: CASNSRDSERTEAFF. The CDR3 nucleotides are TGTGCCAGCAACTCCCGGGACAGTGAACGAACTGAAGCTTTCTTT.

This clonotype came up many times. This sequence joins TRBV28 and TRBJ2-7; the match to TRBD2 covers 8 bases. Germline lookup yields CDR1 MDHEN and CDR2 SYDVKM. V dropped 3 bases and J dropped 6; count of bases not matched to a gene: 7. The length of the CDR3 is 14 residues. The CDR3 DNA sequence: TGTGCCAGCAGTTTGGGACTAGGGGCCGGCGAGCAGTACTTC. Protein sequence: CASSLGLGAGEQYF.

The sample holds a few counts of this clonotype. The chain uses TRBV6-4 and TRBJ1-3; perhaps TRBD1 as D (6 bases). Deletions cut 8 bases from V and 4 bases from J, with 18 bases between. Germline V gives CDR1 MRHNA, CDR2 SNTAGT. This CDR3 spans 15 amino acids. CDR3 nucleotides: TGTGCCAGCCAGGGGCAACAGAGAGTCGGAAACACCATATATTTT. This encodes CASQGQQRVGNTIYF.

This clonotype was counted between two and nine times. The chain links TRBV5-1 to TRBJ1-1, with 10 bases that match TRBD1. The CDR3 is 19 amino acids. Germline V gene lookup returns CDR1 SGHRS and CDR2 YFSETQ. V gave up 2 bases and J gave up 4 bases; unmatched junction bases: 17. The CDR3 coding sequence is TGCGCCAGCAGCTTTTTGGGTCCCGGGACAGGGGTGGGGACCACTGAAGCTTTCTTT. Translation gives CASSFLGPGTGVGTTEAFF. Full variable domain (missing parts from reference TRBV5-1 and TRBJ1-1): KAGVTQTPRYLIKTRGQQVTLSCSPISGHRSVSWYQQTPGQGLQFLFEYFSETQRNKGNFPGRFSGRQFSNSRSEMNVSTLELGDSALYLCASSFLGPGTGVGTTEAFFGQGTRLTVV.

This chain links TRBV27 with TRBJ2-7; D may be TRBD1 or TRBD2 (5 bases each). This CDR3 is 16 amino acids long. Looked up from germline, CDR1 is MNHEY and CDR2 is SMNVEV (reference sequence). Trimming removed 4 bases from V and 4 bases from J, with 20 bases in between. The CDR3 DNA reads as TGTGCCAGCAGTTACACTTCCGGGACCATCCTTTACGAGCAGTACTTC. Translation gives CASSYTSGTILYEQYF.

For this clonotype: At one end the junction does not follow the germline gene, possibly because of a read error. The chain joins TRBV5-1 to TRBJ2-7; no reliable D call. Germline CDR1 reads SGHRS; CDR2 reads YFSETQ. The CDR3 is 11 residues long. CDR3 region: CSSSSSYEQYF. The CDR3 region has the DNA TGCTCCAGCAGCTCTTCCTACGAGCAGTACTTC.

In its sample, this clonotype was seen many times. The rearrangement uses TRBV9 and TRBJ2-5; 7 bases line up with TRBD2. The CDR3 is 15 amino acids. The junction had 7 bases not matched to a gene; V was cut back by 0 bases and J by 5 bases. Germline CDR1 and CDR2: SGDLS and YYNGEE. DNA of the CDR3: TGTGCCAGCAGCGTAGCGGGCGGGAGTCAGGAGACCCAGTACTTC. It specifies CASSVAGGSQETQYF.

Ten or more counts support this clonotype. The chain employs TRBV7-9 and TRBJ2-7, with 14 bases lining up with TRBD2. CDR3 length: 17 amino acids. The V and J ends lost 3 bases and 3 bases, in that order; junction bases with no gene match: 7. CDR1 and CDR2 (germline): SEHNR, FQNEAQ (reference sequence). CDR3: CASSLPNGLAGGYEQYF. In DNA form, the CDR3 reads TGTGCCAGCAGCTTGCCGAACGGACTAGCGGGGGGCTACGAGCAGTACTTC. Looking up the rest from reference TRBV7-9 and TRBJ2-7 gives the full variable domain: DTGVSQNPRHKITKRGQNVTFRCDPISEHNRLYWYRQTLGQGPEFLTYFQNEAQLEKSRLLSDRFSAERPKGSFSTLEIQRTEQGDSAMYLCASSLPNGLAGGYEQYFGPGTRLTVT.

This clonotype was counted only a few times. The chain has TRBV27 and TRBJ2-7, with TRBD2 as a possible D gene (6 bases). Deletions cut 6 bases from V and 1 base from J, with 13 bases between. This CDR3 is built from 14 residues. Germline V gene lookup returns CDR1 MNHEY and CDR2 SMNVEV (reference sequence). Here the CDR3 reads CASRFGAGSYEQYF. The CDR3 nucleotides read TGTGCCAGCAGATTTGGGGCGGGGTCCTACGAGCAGTACTTC.

This chain connects TRBV7-6 to TRBJ2-2; a possible D gene is TRBD2 (5 bases). Germline V gives CDR1 SGHVS, CDR2 FNYEAQ. This CDR3 has 13 residues. V lost 0 bases and J 7 bases, leaving 6 bases between the germline ends. CDR3 coding DNA: TGTGCCAGCAGCTTAGCGAGCGGCGGGGAGCTGTTTTTT. Protein sequence: CASSLASGGELFF. Drawing the rest from reference TRBV7-6 and TRBJ2-2, the complete variable domain is GAGVSQSPRYKVTKRGQDVALRCDPISGHVSLYWYRQALGQGPEFLTYFNYEAQQDKSGLPNDRFSAERPEGSISTLTIQRTEQRDSAMYRCASSLASGGELFFGEGSRLTVL.

The sample holds many counts of this clonotype. This chain connects TRBV12-3 or TRBV12-4 to TRBJ2-1; weak D call: TRBD2 (6 bases). The CDR3 has 14 amino acids. With 3 bases removed from V and 1 base from J, the gap between germline ends came to 7 bases. As DNA, the CDR3 is TGTGCCAGCAGTTTGGAGGGTTCCTACAATGAGCAGTTCTTC. Translation gives CASSLEGSYNEQFF.

This clonotype was seen ten or more times. The chain couples TRBV29-1 to TRBJ2-3, with 10 bases lining up with TRBD2. The ends lost 1 base at V and 5 bases at J; junction bases unmatched: 6. The CDR3 contains 15 residues. Germline lookup yields CDR1 SQVTM and CDR2 ANQGSEA. The CDR3 nucleotides are TGCAGCGTTGAAGGGGCTAGCGGGAGTGTAGATACGCAGTATTTT. This encodes CSVEGASGSVDTQYF.

This clonotype was seen at least ten times. V is TRBV11-2 and J is TRBJ2-1; 9 nucleotides align to TRBD2. This CDR3 comprises 18 residues. The germline gives CDR1 SGHAT, CDR2 FQNNGV. The trim removed 4 bases at V and 1 base at J, leaving 11 bases unmatched. The CDR3, as DNA: TGTGCCAGCAGCTCAAAACTTAGCGGGAGTTCGTCCTACAATGAGCAGTTCTTC. Encoded protein: CASSSKLSGSSSYNEQFF.

The chain has TRBV15 and TRBJ1-2; D gene ambiguous. The V end lost 7 bases, the J end lost 4 bases, and 16 bases lay between the germline ends. CDR3 length equals 14 residues. Germline CDR1 is LNHNV and CDR2 is YYDKDF (reference sequence). The CDR3 DNA reads as TGTGCCACCACCTTGGGAGCGGACCTCTATGGCTACACCTTC. This codes for CATTLGADLYGYTF.

This clonotype was counted many times. The V call is TRBV28, the J call TRBJ2-3, with D perhaps TRBD1 (8 bases). This CDR3 contains 17 residues. V shed 3 bases and J shed 0 bases, with 16 bases lying between them. Germline V gives CDR1 MDHEN, CDR2 SYDVKM. The CDR3 nucleotides are TGTGCCAGCAGTTTGAACAGGGGGGGAACTAGCACAGATACGCAGTATTTT. Protein product: CASSLNRGGTSTDTQYF.